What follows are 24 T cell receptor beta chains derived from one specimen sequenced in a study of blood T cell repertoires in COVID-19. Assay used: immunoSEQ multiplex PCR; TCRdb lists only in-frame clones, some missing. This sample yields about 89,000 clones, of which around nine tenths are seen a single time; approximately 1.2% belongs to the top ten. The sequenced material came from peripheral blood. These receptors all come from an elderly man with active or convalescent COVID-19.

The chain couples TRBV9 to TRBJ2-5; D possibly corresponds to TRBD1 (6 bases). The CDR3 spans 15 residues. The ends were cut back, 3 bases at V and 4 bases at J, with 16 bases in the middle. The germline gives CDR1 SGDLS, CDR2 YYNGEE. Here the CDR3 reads CASSARDNSAETQYF. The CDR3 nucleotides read TGTGCCAGCAGCGCCCGGGACAATAGCGCAGAGACCCAGTACTTC.

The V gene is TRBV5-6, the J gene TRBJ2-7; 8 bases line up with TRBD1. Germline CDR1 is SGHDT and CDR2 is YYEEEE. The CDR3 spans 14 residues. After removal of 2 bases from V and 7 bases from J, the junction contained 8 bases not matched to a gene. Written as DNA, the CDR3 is TGTGCCAGCAGCTTACCGACAGGGGCTAATGAGCAGTACTTC. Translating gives CASSLPTGANEQYF.

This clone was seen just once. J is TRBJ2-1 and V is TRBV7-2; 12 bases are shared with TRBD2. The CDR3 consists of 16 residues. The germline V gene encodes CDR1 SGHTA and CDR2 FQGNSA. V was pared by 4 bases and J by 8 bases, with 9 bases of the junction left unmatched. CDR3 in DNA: TGTGCCAGCAGCTACGGACTAGCGGGACGGGGGCATGAGCAGTTCTTC. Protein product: CASSYGLAGRGHEQFF.

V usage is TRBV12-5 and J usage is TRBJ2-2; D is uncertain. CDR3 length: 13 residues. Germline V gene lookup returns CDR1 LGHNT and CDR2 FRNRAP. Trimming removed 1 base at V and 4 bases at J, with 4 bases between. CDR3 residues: CASGLAVTGELFF. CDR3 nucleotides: TGTGCTAGTGGTTTGGCCGTCACCGGGGAGCTGTTTTTT.

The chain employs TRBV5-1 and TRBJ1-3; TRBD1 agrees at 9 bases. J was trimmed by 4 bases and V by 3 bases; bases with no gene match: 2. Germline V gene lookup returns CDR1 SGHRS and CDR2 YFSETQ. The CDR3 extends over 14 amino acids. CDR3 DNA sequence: TGCGCCAGCAGCTGGGGACAGGGAGGAAACACCATATATTTT. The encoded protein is CASSWGQGGNTIYF.

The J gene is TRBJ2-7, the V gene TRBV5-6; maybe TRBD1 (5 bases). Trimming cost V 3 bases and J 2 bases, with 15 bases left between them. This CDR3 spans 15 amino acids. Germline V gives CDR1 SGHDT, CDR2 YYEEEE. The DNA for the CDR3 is TGTGCCAGCAGCTACCCGACAGCTTTTCCCTACGAGCAGTACTTC. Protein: CASSYPTAFPYEQYF.

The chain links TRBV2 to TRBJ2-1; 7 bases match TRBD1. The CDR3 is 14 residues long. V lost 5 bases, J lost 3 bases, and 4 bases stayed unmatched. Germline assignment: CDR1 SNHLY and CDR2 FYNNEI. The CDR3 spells CASSPRTGYNEQFF. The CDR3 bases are TGTGCCAGCAGTCCCCGGACAGGCTACAATGAGCAGTTCTTC.

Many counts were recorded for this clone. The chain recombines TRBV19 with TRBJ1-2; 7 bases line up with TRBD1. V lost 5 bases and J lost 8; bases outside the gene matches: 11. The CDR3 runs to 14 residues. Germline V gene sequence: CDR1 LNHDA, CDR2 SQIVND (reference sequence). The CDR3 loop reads CASSSNDRVRGYTF. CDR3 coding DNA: TGTGCCAGTAGTTCGAACGACAGGGTTCGGGGCTACACCTTC.

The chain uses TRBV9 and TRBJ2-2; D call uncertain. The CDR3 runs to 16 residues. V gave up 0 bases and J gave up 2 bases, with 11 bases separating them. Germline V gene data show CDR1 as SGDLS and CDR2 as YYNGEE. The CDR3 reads CASSVGGQSNTGELFF. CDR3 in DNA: TGTGCCAGCAGCGTAGGTGGGCAAAGTAACACCGGGGAGCTGTTTTTT.

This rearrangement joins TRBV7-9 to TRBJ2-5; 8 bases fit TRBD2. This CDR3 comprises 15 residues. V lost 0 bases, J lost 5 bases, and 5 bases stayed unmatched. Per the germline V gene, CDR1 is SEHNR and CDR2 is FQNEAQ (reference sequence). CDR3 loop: CASSLAAGGGETQYF. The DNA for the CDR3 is TGTGCCAGCAGCTTAGCGGCCGGGGGGGGTGAGACCCAGTACTTC.

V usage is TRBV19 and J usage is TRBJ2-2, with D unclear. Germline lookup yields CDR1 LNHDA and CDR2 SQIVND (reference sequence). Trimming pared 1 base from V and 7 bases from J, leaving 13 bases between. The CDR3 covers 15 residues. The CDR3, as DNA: TGTGCCAGTAGTATAGTAAACCGTTTCGGCGGGGAGCTGTTTTTT. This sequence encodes CASSIVNRFGGELFF.

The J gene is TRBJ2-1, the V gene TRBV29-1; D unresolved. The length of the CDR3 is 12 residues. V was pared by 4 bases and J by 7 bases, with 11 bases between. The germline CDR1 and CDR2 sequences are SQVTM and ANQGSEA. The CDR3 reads CSVGAMGNEQFF. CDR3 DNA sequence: TGCAGCGTTGGAGCGATGGGTAATGAGCAGTTCTTC.

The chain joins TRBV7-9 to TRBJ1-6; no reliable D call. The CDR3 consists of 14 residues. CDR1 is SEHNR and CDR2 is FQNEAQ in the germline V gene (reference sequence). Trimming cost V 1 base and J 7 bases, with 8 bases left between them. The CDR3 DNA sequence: TGTGCCAGCAGCTTAGTCGCACAAAATTCACCCCTCCACTTT. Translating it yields CASSLVAQNSPLHF.

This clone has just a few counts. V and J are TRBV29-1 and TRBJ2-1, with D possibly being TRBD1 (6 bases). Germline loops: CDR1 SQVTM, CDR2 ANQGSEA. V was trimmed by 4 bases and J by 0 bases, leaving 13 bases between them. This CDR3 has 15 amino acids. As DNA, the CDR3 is TGCAGCGTTGGGGGGACAACTGGCTCCTACAATGAGCAGTTCTTC. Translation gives CSVGGTTGSYNEQFF.

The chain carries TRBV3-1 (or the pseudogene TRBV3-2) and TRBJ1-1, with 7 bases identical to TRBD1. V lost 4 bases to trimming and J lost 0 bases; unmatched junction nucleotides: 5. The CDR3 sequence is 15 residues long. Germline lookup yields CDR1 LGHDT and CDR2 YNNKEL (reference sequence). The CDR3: CASSRQTGMNTEAFF. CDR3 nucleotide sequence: TGTGCCAGCAGCCGCCAGACAGGGATGAACACTGAAGCTTTCTTT.

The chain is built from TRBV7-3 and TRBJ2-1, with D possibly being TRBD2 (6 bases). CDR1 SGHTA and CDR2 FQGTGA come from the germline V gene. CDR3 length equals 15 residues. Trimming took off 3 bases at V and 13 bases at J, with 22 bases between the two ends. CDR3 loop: CASSFGPGLEGSQFF. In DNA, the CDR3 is TGTGCCAGCAGCTTTGGCCCCGGACTGGAGGGATCCCAGTTCTTC.

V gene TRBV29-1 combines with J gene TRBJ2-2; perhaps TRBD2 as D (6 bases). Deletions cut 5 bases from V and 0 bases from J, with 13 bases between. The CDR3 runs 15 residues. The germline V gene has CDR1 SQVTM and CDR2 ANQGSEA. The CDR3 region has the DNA TGCAGCGTTAAGGCGGGATCTGCGAACACCGGGGAGCTGTTTTTT. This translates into CSVKAGSANTGELFF.

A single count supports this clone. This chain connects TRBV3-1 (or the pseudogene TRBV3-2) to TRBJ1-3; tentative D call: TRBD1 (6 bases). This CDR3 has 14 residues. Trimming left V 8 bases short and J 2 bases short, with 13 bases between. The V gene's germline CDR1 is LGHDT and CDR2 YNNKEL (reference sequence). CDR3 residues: CASAWAGAGNTIYF. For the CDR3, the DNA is TGTGCCAGCGCCTGGGCAGGGGCTGGAAACACCATATATTTT.

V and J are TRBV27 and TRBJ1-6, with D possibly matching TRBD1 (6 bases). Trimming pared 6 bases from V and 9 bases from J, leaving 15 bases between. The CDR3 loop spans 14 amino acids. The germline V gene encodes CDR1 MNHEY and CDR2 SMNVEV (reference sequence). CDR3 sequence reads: CASSRTAWSSPLHF. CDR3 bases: TGTGCCAGCAGCAGGACAGCCTGGAGTTCACCCCTCCACTTT.

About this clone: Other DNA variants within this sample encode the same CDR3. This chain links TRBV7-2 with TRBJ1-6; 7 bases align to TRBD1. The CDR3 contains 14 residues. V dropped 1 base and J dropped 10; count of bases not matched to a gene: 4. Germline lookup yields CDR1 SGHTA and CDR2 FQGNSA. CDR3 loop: CASSLDRGGSPLHF. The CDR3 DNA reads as TGTGCCAGCAGCTTAGACAGGGGTGGGTCACCCCTCCACTTT.

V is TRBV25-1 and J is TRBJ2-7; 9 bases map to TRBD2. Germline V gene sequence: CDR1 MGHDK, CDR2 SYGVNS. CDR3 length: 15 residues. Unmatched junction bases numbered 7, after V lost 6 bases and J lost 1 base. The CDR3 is CASSLAGALSYEQYF. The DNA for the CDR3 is TGTGCCAGCAGCTTAGCGGGAGCGTTATCCTACGAGCAGTACTTC.

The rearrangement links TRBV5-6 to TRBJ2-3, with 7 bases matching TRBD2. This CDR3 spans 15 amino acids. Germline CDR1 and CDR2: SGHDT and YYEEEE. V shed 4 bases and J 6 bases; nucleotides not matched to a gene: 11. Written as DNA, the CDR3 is TGTGCCAGCAGCCCCGGGGATAGTAGCGGGGATACGCAGTATTTT. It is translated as CASSPGDSSGDTQYF.

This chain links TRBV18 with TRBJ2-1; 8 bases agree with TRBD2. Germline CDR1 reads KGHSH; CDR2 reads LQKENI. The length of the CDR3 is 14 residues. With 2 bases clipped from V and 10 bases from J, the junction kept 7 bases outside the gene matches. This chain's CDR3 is CASSPTAGEGEQFF. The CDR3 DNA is TGTGCCAGCTCACCAACAGCGGGAGAAGGAGAGCAGTTCTTC.

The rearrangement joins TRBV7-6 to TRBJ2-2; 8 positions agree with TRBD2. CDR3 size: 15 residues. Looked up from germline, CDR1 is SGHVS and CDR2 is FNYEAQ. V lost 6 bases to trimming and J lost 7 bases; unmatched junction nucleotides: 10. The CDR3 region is CASSPVAGKIGELFF. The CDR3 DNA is TGTGCCAGCAGTCCCGTAGCGGGAAAAATCGGGGAGCTGTTTTTT.